This is a list of T cell receptor beta chains from one sample in a study of sequential checkpoint blockade in melanoma. TCRdb keeps only in-frame clones here, not all; method: immunoSEQ multiplex PCR. The sample contains 37,000 or so clones, 30% to 35% of which appear only once. The sample here was tumor tissue (inferred from file names), taken from a patient given nivolumab and ipilimumab in sequence. These receptors all stem from a human donor with melanoma. Each CDR3 is given with its conserved first and last residue. The order of the fields is V gene, J gene, CDR3 length, D gene, clone size, CDR3 DNA, CDR3 protein. The D gene is left open where the match is weak. Clone sizes are given selectively: once, few, many, or a class where the clone is expanded.

TRBV23-1	TRBJ1-5	13	-	few	TGCGCCAGCAGCCCGCGAGACAATCAGCCCCAGCATTTT	CASSPRDNQPQHF
TRBV11-3	TRBJ1-2	14	-	few	TGTGCCAGCAGCCCGGGCGGCAGTAACTATGGCTACACCTTC	CASSPGGSNYGYTF
TRBV5-1	TRBJ1-1	15	TRBD1	-	TGCGCCAGCAGCTTGGGGGCAGGGGGAAACACTGAAGCTTTCTTT	CASSLGAGGNTEAFF
TRBV7-1	TRBJ2-3	15	TRBD2	-	TGTGCCAGCAGCCTTCTTCTGCCCACTAGCGGGCCCCAGTATTTT	CASSLLLPTSGPQYF
TRBV28	TRBJ2-5	14	-	few	TGTGCCAGCACTTCGCCCGACAGGCAAGAGACCCAGTACTTC	CASTSPDRQETQYF
TRBV9	TRBJ2-5	14	TRBD2	many	TGTGCCAGCAGCGTTCTAGCGGGCACGGAGACCCAGTACTTC	CASSVLAGTETQYF
TRBV11-3	TRBJ1-5	17	-	many	TGTGCCAGCAGCTTAAGGGCAGGGGCGAATAGCAATCAGCCCCAGCATTTT	CASSLRAGANSNQPQHF
TRBV6-8	TRBJ1-5	16	TRBD1	few	TGTGCCAGCAGTGACCCGACAGGGGGCCCGGGTCAGCCCCAGCATTTT	CASSDPTGGPGQPQHF
TRBV9	TRBJ2-7	15	-	-	TGTGCCAGCAGCGTAGATCCAGGGGAGACCTACGAGCAGTACTTC	CASSVDPGETYEQYF
TRBV12-5	TRBJ2-7	13	-	many	TGTGCCAGCACGGATAGGCCGAACTACGAGCAGTACTTC	CASTDRPNYEQYF
TRBV5-1	TRBJ2-7	14	-	-	TGCGCCAGCAGCAGGGGCACTAGCTCCTACGAGCAGTACTTC	CASSRGTSSYEQYF
TRBV1	TRBJ2-3	13	-	few	TGCGCCAGCAGCAAGGACGTTCTGGATACGCAGTATTTT	CASSKDVLDTQYF
TRBV6-8	TRBJ2-1	12	-	-	TGTGCCAGCAGTCACTCGGGACTGGAGCAGTTCTTC	CASSHSGLEQFF
TRBV23-1	TRBJ2-3	15	-	few	TGCGCCAGCAGTCAATCCCCCCCCGACAGGCTGGTGGAGTATTTT	CASSQSPPDRLVEYF
TRBV6-8	TRBJ1-5	15	-	-	TGTGCCAGCAGAGTTGCGGGGGGCTGGGATCAGCCCCAGCATTTT	CASRVAGGWDQPQHF
TRBV11-3	TRBJ2-7	16	-	few	TGTGCCAGCAGCCAAGGGGTGGGGGCTGAGACCTACGAGCAGTACTTC	CASSQGVGAETYEQYF
TRBV11-3	TRBJ1-2	15	-	few	TGTGCCAGCAGCTTAGTTACAGAAATGTACTATGGCTACACCTTC	CASSLVTEMYYGYTF
TRBV7-2	TRBJ2-1	16	TRBD2	-	TGTGCCAGCAGCCTTGGGACTAGCGGGAACGGGGATGAGCAGTTCTTC	CASSLGTSGNGDEQFF
TRBV12-2	TRBJ2-1	15	-	many	TGTGCCACCCCCCCAGGGAATAAATCTTACAATGAGCAGTTCTTC	CATPPGNKSYNEQFF
TRBV29-1	TRBJ1-5	14	-	-	TGCAGCGTAACAGCGGGGTTAAGCAATCAGCCCCAGCATTTT	CSVTAGLSNQPQHF
TRBV10-2	TRBJ1-3	13	-	-	TGCGCCAGCAGTGAGTCGAGTGGAAACACCATATATTTT	CASSESSGNTIYF
TRBV28	TRBJ1-2	12	-	few	TGTGCCAGCAGTGGCTTAGGGGCAGGCTACACCTTC	CASSGLGAGYTF
TRBV6-8	TRBJ2-7	17	TRBD1	-	TGTGCCAGCAGTGATAGGACAGGGGAGGCGTTTCCCTACGAGCAGTACTTC	CASSDRTGEAFPYEQYF
TRBV6-8	TRBJ2-2	14	-	few	TGTGCCAGCAGTGAGGGGCTAGCGTCCGGGGAGCTGTTTTTT	CASSEGLASGELFF
TRBV18	TRBJ1-1	14	-	-	TGTGCCAGCTCACTACAGGGATTTTACACTGAAGCTTTCTTT	CASSLQGFYTEAFF
TRBV25-1	TRBJ2-2	16	TRBD1	-	TGTGCCAGCGGTAGACAGGGGCCCTCGGTTACCGGGGAGCTGTTTTTT	CASGRQGPSVTGELFF
TRBV29-1	TRBJ2-1	12	-	-	TGCAGCGTCGGCGAGCTATACAATGAGCAGTTCTTC	CSVGELYNEQFF
TRBV6-8	TRBJ2-7	13	-	few	TGTGCCATCAACCCGGGACTTTCATACGAGCAGTACTTC	CAINPGLSYEQYF
TRBV30	TRBJ2-2	14	-	-	TGTGCCTGGAGTTCGGGACATTTCACCGGGGAGCTGTTTTTT	CAWSSGHFTGELFF
TRBV19	TRBJ2-7	16	-	-	TGTGCCAGTAGTACCCGCCCGACAGAACTAGTATACGAGCAGTACTTC	CASSTRPTELVYEQYF
TRBV9	TRBJ2-5	15	TRBD2	few	TGTGCCAGCAGCGTAGGACTAGCATCGCGAGAGACCCAGTACTTC	CASSVGLASRETQYF
TRBV30	TRBJ2-7	13	TRBD1	once	TGTGCCTGGAGTGTCGACAGGGCCTACGAGCAGTACTTC	CAWSVDRAYEQYF
TRBV30	TRBJ1-3	14	-	-	TGTGCCTGCCCATTGCAGGGGATTCCCGACACCATATATTTT	CACPLQGIPDTIYF
TRBV29-1	TRBJ1-1	13	TRBD1	once	TGCAGCGTTAACAGGGGCCCGAACACTGAAGCTTTCTTT	CSVNRGPNTEAFF
TRBV19	TRBJ2-5	14	-	-	TGTGCCAGTAGCCCCGGGTGGGGGAGGGAGACCCAGTACTTC	CASSPGWGRETQYF
TRBV6-8	TRBJ1-1	16	-	-	TGTGCCAGCAGTTACAGCCCAGGACTAATGAACACTGAAGCTTTCTTT	CASSYSPGLMNTEAFF
TRBV7-8	TRBJ1-1	13	-	few	TGTGCCAGCAGCCAAGGACGGGAAGGGTTGGCTTTCTTT	CASSQGREGLAFF
TRBV29-1	TRBJ1-5	13	TRBD1	-	TGCAGCACCGGACAGGGATTGAATCAGCCCCAGCATTTT	CSTGQGLNQPQHF
TRBV19	TRBJ1-1	15	-	-	TGTGCCAGTAGTAAGGGCGGATCGATCAACACTGAAGCTTTCTTT	CASSKGGSINTEAFF
TRBV9	TRBJ1-1	14	-	many	TGTGCCAGCAGCGTAGTTTCTGTGAACACTGAAGCTTTCTTT	CASSVVSVNTEAFF
TRBV11-3	TRBJ1-1	14	-	many	TGTGCCAGCAGCCAAAGGGGACACCACACTGAAGCTTTCTTT	CASSQRGHHTEAFF
TRBV9	TRBJ2-3	15	-	-	TGTGCCAGCAGCGTTGACAGCCGCAGCACAGATACGCAGTATTTT	CASSVDSRSTDTQYF
TRBV19	TRBJ2-1	14	-	-	TGTGCCAGTAGTATAGGCGAGCTAGCCGATGAGCAGTTCTTC	CASSIGELADEQFF
TRBV5-1	TRBJ2-2	14	-	-	TGCGCCAGCAGCAAAACAGGGAACACCGGGGAGCTGTTTTTT	CASSKTGNTGELFF
TRBV11-3	TRBJ2-7	14	TRBD1	few	TGTGCCAGCAGAATCGACAGGGATTTCTACGAGCAGTACTTC	CASRIDRDFYEQYF
TRBV11-3	TRBJ1-5	16	TRBD1	many	TGTGCCAGCAGCAAGAGGACAGGGATTTATATCCAGCCCCAGCATTTT	CASSKRTGIYIQPQHF
TRBV10-2	TRBJ2-1	14	-	-	TGCGCCAGCAGTAGTTTCATCGGGGGAAATGAGCAGTTCTTC	CASSSFIGGNEQFF
TRBV11-3	TRBJ1-5	15	-	-	TGTGCCAGCAGCTTCCCCGGGACACGGAAAGAGCCCCAGCATTTT	CASSFPGTRKEPQHF
TRBV23-1	TRBJ1-6	18	TRBD1	-	TGCGCCAGCAGTCAATCGGGGACAGGGGGCTCCCATAATTCACCCCTCCACTTT	CASSQSGTGGSHNSPLHF
TRBV19	TRBJ1-2	16	-	-	TGTGCCAGTAGTACTGGGATCGGTCTGGGTGGTTATGGCTACACCTTC	CASSTGIGLGGYGYTF
TRBV28	TRBJ2-7	14	TRBD1	-	TGTGCCAGCAGTTCCGGACAGGGAGGTGGGGAGCAGTACTTC	CASSSGQGGGEQYF
TRBV5-1	TRBJ2-7	14	-	few	TGCGCCAGCAGCTTGAGCTCGCCCTCCTACGAGCAGTACTTC	CASSLSSPSYEQYF
TRBV19	TRBJ1-5	19	TRBD1	-	TGTGCCAGTAGTATAGATCTAGCGTCAGGGACAGCCTTCTCTCAGCCCCAGCATTTT	CASSIDLASGTAFSQPQHF
TRBV25-1	TRBJ2-2	13	TRBD2	-	TGTGCCAGCACTAGCGGTAACACCGGGGAGCTGTTTTTT	CASTSGNTGELFF
TRBV11-3	TRBJ2-1	15	TRBD2	many	TGTGCCAGCAGCTTGACTAGCGGGCTAAACAATGAGCAGTTCTTC	CASSLTSGLNNEQFF
TRBV11-3	TRBJ2-7	16	TRBD2	-	TGTGCCAGCAGCACCACGGGACTAGCGGGGGGTTACGAGCAGTACTTC	CASSTTGLAGGYEQYF